Below are 30 T cell receptor beta chains sequenced from a single sample in a study of CD8+CD57+ T cells in acquired aplastic anemia. Template material for TCR beta VDJ and CDR3 profiling consisted of genomic DNA. TCRdb redid the calling of the reads with MiXCR, one entry per CDR3 protein. The profile shows about 95,000 distinct CDR3 sequences, around 70% of them singletons. Patients selected for sequencing had displayed CD8+CD57+ cell expansion by flow cytometry. Material: sorted CD4+, CD8+, or CD8+CD57+ T cells (not recorded which) from PBMCs. The receptors here all came from a human donor with aplastic anemia.

V gene TRBV5-1 combines with J gene TRBJ2-1; 9 bases are shared with TRBD2. Germline V gene lookup returns CDR1 SGHRS and CDR2 YFSETQ. V lost 4 bases, J lost 4 bases, and 12 bases stayed unmatched. This CDR3 contains 17 residues. CDR3 protein: CASSPRRGGRAYNEQFF. For the CDR3, the DNA is TGCGCCAGCAGCCCCCGAAGGGGCGGGAGGGCATACAATGAGCAGTTCTTC.

The gene calls are TRBV19 and TRBJ1-5, with D possibly being TRBD1 (5 bases). Trimming stripped 8 bases from V and 10 bases from J, with 15 bases between. CDR3 size: 12 residues. The germline gives CDR1 LNHDA, CDR2 SQIVND (reference sequence). The CDR3 region is CASSTQGGPQHF. CDR3 DNA: TGTGCCAGTTCGACCCAGGGTGGACCCCAGCATTTT.

The DNA of the CDR3 is TGCAGCGTTGTCGCGGCCCCGGACTCCTACGAGCAGTACTTC. Translated, it gives CSVVAAPDSYEQYF. The chain joins TRBV29-1 to TRBJ2-7; D call uncertain. CDR3 length: 14 residues. The V end lost 4 bases, the J end lost 0 bases, and 13 bases lay between the germline ends. Germline V gives CDR1 SQVTM, CDR2 ANQGSEA.

The rearrangement joins TRBV29-1 to TRBJ1-2; 8 positions agree with TRBD1. The CDR3 loop spans 11 amino acids. V gave up 7 bases and J gave up 7 bases; unmatched junction bases: 5. Germline loops: CDR1 SQVTM, CDR2 ANQGSEA. The CDR3 protein is CSDRTGPGYTF. In DNA form, the CDR3 reads TGCAGCGATCGGACAGGGCCTGGCTACACCTTC.

The CDR3 sequence: CAWSVQIVSPGELFF. CDR3 DNA: TGTGCCTGGAGTGTACAGATCGTGAGTCCCGGGGAGCTGTTTTTT. The chain is built from TRBV30 and TRBJ2-2; no definite D call. Trimming removed 0 bases from V and 6 bases from J, with 14 bases in between. Germline V lookup: CDR1 GTSNPN, CDR2 SVGIG (reference sequence). The CDR3 runs 15 residues.

The chain recombines TRBV10-3 with TRBJ1-5; 7 nucleotides agree with TRBD1. Trimming at V came to 2 bases and at J to 2 bases, leaving 6 bases not matched to a gene. Germline assignment: CDR1 ENHRY and CDR2 SYGVKD. This CDR3 spans 16 amino acids. The CDR3 DNA sequence: TGTGCCATCAGTGAGGGTACAGGGGATGGCAATCAGCCCCAGCATTTT. It specifies CAISEGTGDGNQPQHF.

Only a few counts were recorded for this clonotype. The rearrangement joins TRBV7-2 to TRBJ2-1, with 7 bases lining up with TRBD2. Germline trimming cut 5 bases from V and 8 bases from J; bases unmatched to any gene: 9. The length of the CDR3 is 14 residues. CDR1 and CDR2 (germline): SGHTA, FQGNSA. The CDR3, as DNA: TGTGCCAGCAGCCTCCTTCAGCGGGAACATGAGCAGTTCTTC. Translation gives CASSLLQREHEQFF.

The chain combines TRBV7-9 with TRBJ2-1, with D perhaps matching TRBD1 (6 bases). The CDR3 runs 11 residues. Germline CDR1 SEHNR, CDR2 FQNEAQ (reference sequence). Trimming stripped 5 bases from V and 10 bases from J, with 9 bases between. Here the CDR3 reads CASSIQGEQFF. CDR3 DNA: TGTGCCAGCAGCATACAGGGCGAGCAGTTCTTC.

There are a few counts of this clonotype. The V call is TRBV29-1, the J call TRBJ2-3; 8 bases map to TRBD1. The CDR3 has 14 amino acids. Trimming at V came to 8 bases and at J to 5 bases, leaving 12 bases not matched to a gene. Germline V gene data show CDR1 as SQVTM and CDR2 as ANQGSEA. CDR3 sequence reads: CSSWTGIRVDTQYF. DNA of the CDR3: TGCAGCTCATGGACAGGGATTCGGGTAGATACGCAGTATTTT.

This clonotype has just a few counts. V is TRBV25-1 and J is TRBJ1-1, with D perhaps matching TRBD1 (6 bases). With 6 bases removed from V and 2 bases from J, the gap between germline ends came to 16 bases. There are 15 residues in the CDR3. Germline assignment: CDR1 MGHDK and CDR2 SYGVNS. DNA of the CDR3: TGTGCCAGCAGGACGGGGGGCGGGGGCAACACTGAAGCTTTCTTT. This codes for CASRTGGGGNTEAFF.

V is TRBV7-6 and J is TRBJ2-7; D gene unclear. This CDR3 contains 13 residues. Germline V gene data show CDR1 as SGHVS and CDR2 as FNYEAQ. Trimming stripped 5 bases from V and 3 bases from J, with 11 bases between. The CDR3 spells CASSPGRNYEQYF. The CDR3 nucleotides are TGTGCCAGCAGCCCCGGCAGGAACTACGAGCAGTACTTC.

This rearrangement joins TRBV9 to TRBJ1-2; 10 bases agree with TRBD1. The V segment lost 0 bases and the J segment 8 bases; nucleotides outside the gene matches: 4. Germline assignment: CDR1 SGDLS and CDR2 YYNGEE. The CDR3 runs 14 residues. The CDR3 DNA is TGTGCCAGCAGCGTAGGACAGGGGGCCGAAGGCTACACCTTC. It translates to CASSVGQGAEGYTF.

The chain is built from TRBV7-9 and TRBJ2-1; D may correspond to TRBD1 or TRBD2 (5 bases each). V shed 4 bases and J shed 12 bases, with 13 bases lying between them. The CDR3 runs 12 residues. Germline V gene sequence: CDR1 SEHNR, CDR2 FQNEAQ (reference sequence). CDR3 loop: CASSSERGPQFF. The CDR3 DNA reads TGTGCCAGCAGCTCCGAGAGGGGCCCGCAGTTCTTC.

J is TRBJ2-5 and V is TRBV24-1, with unresolved D. V lost 2 bases and J 5 bases, leaving 2 bases between the germline ends. Looked up from germline, CDR1 is KGHDR and CDR2 is SFDVKD. This CDR3 is 11 amino acids long. The CDR3, as DNA: TGTGCCACCAGTGATTCGGAGACCCAGTACTTC. As protein: CATSDSETQYF.

This clonotype was counted a few times. The gene calls are TRBV9 and TRBJ1-6; a weak D match, TRBD1 (6 bases). CDR3 length: 15 amino acids. CDR1 SGDLS and CDR2 YYNGEE come from the germline V gene. V was trimmed by 0 bases and J by 6 bases, leaving 10 bases between them. CDR3 sequence reads: CASSVEGGPNSPLHF. The CDR3, as DNA: TGTGCCAGCAGCGTAGAGGGGGGGCCTAATTCACCCCTCCACTTT.

V is TRBV19 and J is TRBJ2-7; D might be TRBD2 (6 bases). V was cut by 10 bases and J by 1 base, with 14 bases left in between. The CDR3 loop spans 13 amino acids. From germline, CDR1 is LNHDA and CDR2 SQIVND (reference sequence). The DNA for the CDR3 is TGTGCCACCCGGGAGACCGCTTCCTACGAGCAGTACTTC. It codes for CATRETASYEQYF.

The chain joins TRBV5-4 to TRBJ2-3; D unclear. V lost 3 bases to trimming and J lost 3 bases, with 8 bases between them. CDR3 length equals 13 residues. The V gene's germline CDR1 is SGHNT and CDR2 YYREEE (reference sequence). CDR3 protein: CASSYYNTDTQYF. DNA of the CDR3: TGTGCCAGCAGCTACTATAATACAGATACGCAGTATTTT.

The chain is built from TRBV2 and TRBJ1-1; D is unclear. The germline V gene has CDR1 SNHLY and CDR2 FYNNEI. Trimming stripped 6 bases from V and 1 base from J, with 9 bases between. The CDR3 covers 13 residues. The CDR3 here is CASRVKSNTEAFF. The CDR3 region has the DNA TGTGCCAGCAGGGTTAAATCGAACACTGAAGCTTTCTTT.

The chain links TRBV10-3 to TRBJ1-4; D remains unclear. V lost 2 bases, J lost 4 bases, and 11 bases lay in between. Germline CDR1 ENHRY, CDR2 SYGVKD. The CDR3 length is 15 residues. For the CDR3, the DNA is TGTGCCATCAGTGAGGAGGACCGAAGTAATGAAAAACTGTTTTTT. This translates into CAISEEDRSNEKLFF.

This chain connects TRBV19 to TRBJ2-5; TRBD1 agrees at 9 bases. V trimming: 6 bases; J trimming: 5 bases; junction bases outside the gene matches: 13. The germline gives CDR1 LNHDA, CDR2 SQIVND (reference sequence). The CDR3 totals 16 residues. The CDR3 DNA follows: TGTGCCAGTAGAGAGACCGGGACAGGGTGGGGGGAGACCCAGTACTTC. Translating it yields CASRETGTGWGETQYF.

This clonotype turned up a few times. The rearrangement uses TRBV29-1 and TRBJ1-2; 8 bases are shared with TRBD1. Germline loops: CDR1 SQVTM, CDR2 ANQGSEA. The J segment lost 6 bases and the V segment lost 3 bases, leaving 9 bases of the junction unmatched. The CDR3 covers 14 residues. CDR3 amino acids: CSVDSFDRGDGYTF. Here the CDR3 DNA reads TGCAGCGTTGACTCATTCGACAGGGGAGATGGCTACACCTTC.

This clonotype came up a few times. This chain joins TRBV24-1 and TRBJ1-2, with 8 nucleotides matching TRBD1. The CDR3 extends over 15 amino acids. Germline CDR1 KGHDR, CDR2 SFDVKD. V gave up 4 bases and J gave up 6 bases; unmatched junction bases: 9. The CDR3 nucleotides are TGTGCCACCAGTGAAGGGACAGGCGGTGTAGATGGCTACACCTTC. This gives the protein CATSEGTGGVDGYTF.

The chain couples TRBV20-1 to TRBJ2-1; D tentatively reads TRBD1 or TRBD2 (5 bases each). Germline CDR1 and CDR2: DFQATT and SNEGSKA (reference sequence). V lost 5 bases to trimming and J lost 4 bases, with 12 bases between them. The CDR3 loop spans 13 amino acids. The DNA of the CDR3 is TGCAGTGCTCCGGGGCTTGCTTACAATGAGCAGTTCTTC. Encoded protein: CSAPGLAYNEQFF.

J is TRBJ2-7 and V is TRBV20-1, with 9 bases fitting TRBD2. CDR1 is DFQATT and CDR2 is SNEGSKA in the germline V gene (reference sequence). This CDR3 has 14 amino acids. V trimming: 5 bases; J trimming: 0 bases; junction bases outside the gene matches: 5. CDR3 protein: CSALSGGLSYEQYF. Here the CDR3 DNA reads TGCAGTGCTCTTAGCGGGGGCCTCTCCTACGAGCAGTACTTC.

A few counts support this clonotype. This rearrangement joins TRBV10-3 to TRBJ2-1; D is uncertain. The CDR3 covers 15 residues. The ends were cut back, 2 bases at V and 2 bases at J, with 10 bases in the middle. The V gene's germline CDR1 is ENHRY and CDR2 SYGVKD. The chain's CDR3 is CAISENQLAYNEQFF. The CDR3 DNA reads as TGTGCCATCAGTGAGAATCAGCTAGCCTACAATGAGCAGTTCTTC.

The chain employs TRBV5-1 and TRBJ2-3; maybe TRBD1 (6 bases). Looked up from germline, CDR1 is SGHRS and CDR2 is YFSETQ. This CDR3 contains 15 residues. V lost 3 bases, J lost 1 base, and 12 bases lay in between. CDR3 DNA: TGCGCCAGCAGCTCGGGGACACTTCGCACAGATACGCAGTATTTT. It encodes CASSSGTLRTDTQYF.

The chain recombines TRBV5-4 with TRBJ2-1; D is perhaps TRBD2 (6 bases). V was clipped by 0 bases and J by 4 bases, with 11 bases between them. This CDR3 contains 15 residues. Looked up from germline, CDR1 is SGHNT and CDR2 is YYREEE (reference sequence). The CDR3 is CASSLAPGEYNEQFF. CDR3 nucleotide sequence: TGTGCCAGCAGCTTGGCCCCGGGAGAGTACAATGAGCAGTTCTTC.

This chain uses TRBV25-1 with TRBJ1-2, with TRBD1 as a possible D gene (6 bases). There are 13 residues in the CDR3. Trimming pared 0 bases from V and 8 bases from J, leaving 10 bases between. Germline V gene lookup returns CDR1 MGHDK and CDR2 SYGVNS. CDR3 residues: CASSEYRGSGYTF. The CDR3 bases are TGTGCCAGCAGTGAATATAGGGGGAGCGGCTACACCTTC.

As concerns this clonotype: The junction departs from the called germline gene at one end, perhaps through a read error. The rearrangement uses TRBV7-2 and TRBJ2-7, with D maybe TRBD1 (5 bases). The CDR3 runs 13 residues. Germline V gives CDR1 SGHTA, CDR2 FQGNSA. Written as DNA, the CDR3 is TGCGCCAGCAGTGGGGCTGTCTACTACGAGCAGTACTTC. Its protein product is CASSGAVYYEQYF. The full variable domain, rest sourced from reference TRBV7-2 and TRBJ2-7, is GAGVSQSPSNKVTEKGKDVELRCDPISGHTALYWYRQSLGQGLEFLIYFQGNSAPDKSGLPSDRFSAERTGGSVSTLTIQRTQQEDSAVYLCASSGAVYYEQYFGPGTRLTVT.

This clonotype was observed at least ten times. The chain couples TRBV12-5 to TRBJ2-7; D remains unclear. The CDR3 length is 13 residues. Germline loops: CDR1 LGHNT, CDR2 FRNRAP. Trimming took off 0 bases at V and 6 bases at J, with 9 bases between the two ends. This chain's CDR3 is CASGLVDGLEQYF. The CDR3 DNA sequence: TGTGCTAGTGGTTTGGTAGACGGGCTCGAGCAGTACTTC.